This T cell receptor (beta chain) was profiled in a study of vaccination effects on CD4 cells after COVID-19 (dated by TCRdb to between 2021 and 2022). Study-level background: To identify antigen-specific CD4+ T cell clonotypes by their expansion, the ViraFEST assay first stimulated PBMC with viral peptide pools and then applied TCR sequencing. Samples were taken from three convalescent patients early (day +14) and late (day +241, +227, +161 respectively) after vaccination. Post-vaccine samples across the study were collected a median of 72 days after the second dose, with a range of 14 to 241. Each well held two million PBMC cultured in IMDM containing around 5% human AB serum, 9 to 10 IU/ml IL-2 and gentamicin, along with roughly 10 ug/ml peptides. The study compared SARS-CoV-2 spike-specific CD4+ TCR repertoires before and after mRNA vaccination in COVID-19 convalescent patients and infection-naive vaccine recipients. Altogether, about 10 COVID-19 convalescent patients and 4 SARS-CoV-2-naive healthy vaccine recipients made up the full study. In the study, cultures from other donors were sequenced using the Oncomine TCR Beta short-read assay on an Illumina iSeq 100. Findings and caveats that apply to the study as a whole: In convalescent patients, the post-vaccine spike-reactive repertoire was composed mainly of new vaccine-induced clones that were largely distinct from infection-induced clones. Marked clonal contraction was observed in both infection-induced and vaccine-induced clones at late post-vaccination timepoints, consistent with waning T cell responses. Only a small number of convalescent patients were included, and no early post-infection timepoints were available, which limited the study.

After 10 to 11 days of culture, CD4+ T cells were isolated with the EasySep CD4+ T cell isolation kit. PCR-confirmed SARS-CoV-2 infection had occurred in convalescent patients between March and December 2020, before the Alpha, Beta and Delta variants emerged in the United States. Two doses of either the BNT162b2 or the mRNA-1273 mRNA SARS-CoV-2 vaccine were administered to participants. Half of the culture medium was replaced with fresh IL-2-containing medium on days 3 and 7. Unless otherwise noted, each peptide stimulation condition was cultured in triplicate wells. PBMC were separated from whole blood using Ficoll-Paque Plus gradient centrifugation and were then either cryopreserved at -140C or used fresh. Genomic DNA was extracted from cultured CD4+ T cells with the QIAamp micro DNA kit. Receptors were amplified or captured by the immunoSEQ multiplex PCR assay. DNA from the cultured, isolated CD4+ T cells was subjected to TCR beta CDR3 sequencing. Regarding the original processing steps: Non-productive TCR sequences were discarded, and reads were trimmed to the CDR3 region, with only CDR3s of 7 or more amino acids retained. The MANAFEST web app was used to identify antigen-specific clonotypes by comparing expansion in peptide wells with expansion in reference cultures. To count as positive, a clone had to show expansion at FDR<0.05 compared with the reference and with all other wells, an odds ratio above 5, and a frequency above 0.1% in two replicate wells. Clonotypes significantly expanded in SARS-CoV-2 spike wells and in at least one common cold coronavirus spike condition were defined as cross-reactive. Levenshtein distance calculated with the stringdist R package was used to assess CDR3 similarity, and unrooted trees were constructed with ape in R 3.6.1. Imported from immuneACCESS, the table was reduced by TCRdb to in-frame sequences with V and J called. These copies leave out some clones; in studies compared against another copy, an unresolved V gene accounts for under half, and the cause of the remainder is not known. The V and J calls and clone size come from that table; D and trimming were worked out from the DNA. The sample contains 30,000 to 35,000 clones, approximately 77% of them found a single time. Together, the top ten hold under 7.5% of the sample.

The germline V gene (reference sequence) gives CDR1 as SEHNR and CDR2 as FQNEAQ. V gives up 4 bases and J gives up 1 base, and the segment between their germline ends measures 13 bases. The CDR3, from cysteine to phenylalanine, totals 16 residues. The kept DNA is CDR3 alone, 48 bases in frame from the first base. Regarding this clone: Its binding antigen is unknown. Per-nucleotide qualities are absent, and no much larger clonotype sits a single base away.

This specimen was CD4+ T cells from PBMCs cultured without peptide, taken after COVID-19 vaccination. The chain links TRBV7-9 with TRBJ1-4; a weak D assignment points to TRBD1 (5 bases agree). The clonotype comes from a human donor who had a prior SARS-CoV-2 infection. Here the CDR3 is given as CASSWGPGRTNEKLFF. The nucleotide sequence is given as TGTGCCAGCAGCTGGGGACCGGGACGAACTAATGAAAAACTGTTTTTT.